Listed below are T cell receptor beta chains from one sample, sequenced in a study of blood T cell repertoires in COVID-19. Produced via immunoSEQ multiplex PCR; TCRdb's table is partial and in-frame only. This sample has 200,000 to 250,000 clones, with approximately 84% found just once. Source material: PBMCs or T cells enriched from blood (not recorded which). The receptors derive from a man aged 55 to 69 who had recovered from COVID-19. Each CDR3 is given with its conserved first and last residue. D genes are given only for firm matches. Rows may omit the clone size; those that give it use once, few, many or a size class.

DNA	CDR3	D	V	size	J
TGTGCCAGCAGCTTGGCCAGGGGGACGGGTGGGGCCAACGTCCTGACTTTC	CASSLARGTGGANVLTF	TRBD1	TRBV5-8	-	TRBJ2-6
TGTGCCAGCAGCCCGAGGGACAGGGGCGAGCAGTTCTTC	CASSPRDRGEQFF	TRBD1	TRBV7-2	-	TRBJ2-1
TGTGCCAGCTCAGCCGGGACAGGGGACAACATTCAGTACTTC	CASSAGTGDNIQYF	TRBD1	TRBV18	once	TRBJ2-4
TGTGCCAGCAGTATGACAGGATCAGCCACTGAAGCTTTCTTT	CASSMTGSATEAFF	-	TRBV28	once	TRBJ1-1
TGTGCCAGTAGTATAGCTGGGGAGAATCAGCCCCAGCATTTT	CASSIAGENQPQHF	-	TRBV19	few	TRBJ1-5
TGTGCCAGCAGCTTGACTGACAGGTCTAACTATGGCTACACCTTC	CASSLTDRSNYGYTF	-	TRBV7-2	once	TRBJ1-2
TGTGCCAGTAGCATCGCACCTGTGGGGGCTGAGCAGTTCTTC	CASSIAPVGAEQFF	-	TRBV19	once	TRBJ2-1
TGTGCCAGCAGCTTACTAGGTGGGCCCGGGAGCACCTACAATGAGCAGTTCTTC	CASSLLGGPGSTYNEQFF	-	TRBV13	once	TRBJ2-1
TGTGCCAGCAGTGAATACGCGGGGCCGACAGATACGCAGTATTTT	CASSEYAGPTDTQYF	-	TRBV25-1	-	TRBJ2-3
TGTGCCAGCGGTTCCAGGTATGACTACGAGCAGTACTTC	CASGSRYDYEQYF	-	TRBV5-6	-	TRBJ2-7
TGTGCCAGCAGCTTAGTGTCCGGAGAGAACACTGAAGCTTTCTTT	CASSLVSGENTEAFF	-	TRBV11-3	-	TRBJ1-1
TGTGCCAGCAGCCAAGCCGCTAGCGGGGCATACAATGAGCAGTTCTTC	CASSQAASGAYNEQFF	TRBD2	TRBV4-2	-	TRBJ2-1
TGTGCCAGCAGTTCCGTGTCGGGGGGGTTTAATAATGAGCAGTTCTTC	CASSSVSGGFNNEQFF	TRBD2	TRBV27	-	TRBJ2-1
TGTGCCAGCAGTCCCCGGGGGGGGGCGATCACTGAAGCTTTCTTT	CASSPRGGAITEAFF	-	TRBV27	-	TRBJ1-1
TGCGCCAGCAGCTTCGGGGGACTCGGTAACTATGGCTACACCTTC	CASSFGGLGNYGYTF	-	TRBV5-1	-	TRBJ1-2
TGTGCCAGCAGCTTAGTGGCGGGGGAAGCCTACGAGCAGTACTTC	CASSLVAGEAYEQYF	TRBD2	TRBV7-2	-	TRBJ2-7
TGTGCCAGCAGTGAAGGTTTGGGGGGGGAGACCCAGTACTTC	CASSEGLGGETQYF	TRBD2	TRBV2	once	TRBJ2-5
TGTGCCAGCAGTTATTTGACAGGGAACACTGAAGCTTTCTTT	CASSYLTGNTEAFF	-	TRBV6-2/TRBV6-3	-	TRBJ1-1
TGTGCCAGCAACGAAAACCCCCTCTACACGGTCTGGGAGGAAAAACTGTTTTTT	CASNENPLYTVWEEKLFF	-	TRBV27	-	TRBJ1-4
TGTGCTAGTGGTTTGGGCCAGGGGCCCACTCAAGAGACCCAGTACTTC	CASGLGQGPTQETQYF	-	TRBV12-5	-	TRBJ2-5
TGTGCCAGCAGCAGACCGGGACAGGCCACTGAAGCTTTCTTT	CASSRPGQATEAFF	TRBD1	TRBV7-2	-	TRBJ1-1
TGTGCCAGCTCACCGGCGCGGGGTCAAGAGACCCAGTACTTC	CASSPARGQETQYF	-	TRBV18	-	TRBJ2-5
TGTGCCAGCAGTCTAGGGCCCGGACAGCCAGATAGCAATCAGCCCCAGCATTTT	CASSLGPGQPDSNQPQHF	-	TRBV7-2	-	TRBJ1-5
TGTGCCAGCAGCTTATCGACAGGGTTCACTGAAGCTTTCTTT	CASSLSTGFTEAFF	TRBD1	TRBV7-2	-	TRBJ1-1
TGTGCCAGCACCCTTTACGGGACACTAGGCGTGAACGGGGAGCTGTTTTTT	CASTLYGTLGVNGELFF	-	TRBV2	-	TRBJ2-2
TGTGCCAGCAGTAAAGGAGGGCAGGAGGAAAAACTGTTTTTT	CASSKGGQEEKLFF	-	TRBV5-5	few	TRBJ1-4
TGCAGTGCTAGTATACTAGCGGGGGCCCTTCTCCAAGAGACCCAGTACTTC	CSASILAGALLQETQYF	TRBD2	TRBV20-1	-	TRBJ2-5
TGTGCCAGTAGTATAGATGGTAGAACAGGGTCGTCCTACGAGCAGTACTTC	CASSIDGRTGSSYEQYF	-	TRBV19	once	TRBJ2-7
TGTGCCAGTAGTTTTGGACTAGCGGGATCAGATAAGCAGTTCTTC	CASSFGLAGSDKQFF	TRBD2	TRBV19	-	TRBJ2-1
TGTGCCAGCAGTCCCCGGGGGGCCACTGGCTACACCTTC	CASSPRGATGYTF	-	TRBV12-3/TRBV12-4	-	TRBJ1-2
TGTGCCAGTCGCAGACACTTGAACACTGAAGCTTTCTTT	CASRRHLNTEAFF	-	TRBV7-3	-	TRBJ1-1
TGTGCCAGCAGCTTTGGGACTAGCGGGGTAAACGAGCAGTACTTC	CASSFGTSGVNEQYF	TRBD2	TRBV7-9	-	TRBJ2-7
TGTGCCACCAGTGATTCCGGGACAGCCCTCAATGAGCAGTTCTTC	CATSDSGTALNEQFF	TRBD1	TRBV24-1	-	TRBJ2-1
TGTGCCAGCAGCTTAAGTCCAGCGGGGGGTGGCACAGATACGCAGTATTTT	CASSLSPAGGGTDTQYF	TRBD2	TRBV7-2	-	TRBJ2-3
TGTGCCAGCAGCGTAGAACCACAGGGGTTGGAAAAACTGTTTTTT	CASSVEPQGLEKLFF	TRBD1	TRBV9	-	TRBJ1-4
TGTGCCAGCAGTTCATCCGGGACAGGGATTGAAAAACTGTTTTTT	CASSSSGTGIEKLFF	TRBD1	TRBV27	-	TRBJ1-4
TGCGCCAGCAGCCCCAAGCCCGGGGACAGGGACCCTTCCTACGAGCAGTACTTC	CASSPKPGDRDPSYEQYF	TRBD1	TRBV5-1	-	TRBJ2-7
TGTGCCAGTAGTAGACAGGGTACAGGCGGCTACACCTTC	CASSRQGTGGYTF	TRBD1	TRBV19	-	TRBJ1-2
TGTGCCAGCAGCGAAGACAGGGGGGTCGATGGCTACACCTTC	CASSEDRGVDGYTF	TRBD1	TRBV9	-	TRBJ1-2
TGTGCCAGCAGCCGTAGGCCGGCAGGGTATGAGAACAATCAGCCCCAGCATTTT	CASSRRPAGYENNQPQHF	-	TRBV7-9	once	TRBJ1-5
TGTGCCAGCAGTGAAATGGGGCAGGGGGCGAGACTTGTAGATACGCAGTATTTT	CASSEMGQGARLVDTQYF	TRBD1	TRBV2	-	TRBJ2-3
TGCGCCAGCAGCCAGGACAGGGTCGAATCACCCCTCCACTTT	CASSQDRVESPLHF	TRBD1	TRBV4-3	-	TRBJ1-6
TGTGCCAGCAGCGAAGGACAGTCCCCAACCTACGAGCAGTACTTC	CASSEGQSPTYEQYF	-	TRBV5-5	-	TRBJ2-7
TGTGCCAGCAGCCAAGGACAGTTCGGCGGGGAGCTGTTTTTT	CASSQGQFGGELFF	-	TRBV14	once	TRBJ2-2
TGTGCCAGCAGCCCCGGGGGGGGCCAAGAGACCCAGTACTTC	CASSPGGGQETQYF	TRBD2	TRBV5-5	-	TRBJ2-5
TGTGCCACCGAACCTACAGGGGGTAGCAATCAGCCCCAGCATTTT	CATEPTGGSNQPQHF	TRBD1	TRBV19	-	TRBJ1-5
TGTGCCTCCCAGGGGGGAATCACCGGGGAGCTGTTTTTT	CASQGGITGELFF	-	TRBV12-3/TRBV12-4	-	TRBJ2-2
TGTGCCAGCAGCGGGACAGGGAACAATGAGCAGTTCTTC	CASSGTGNNEQFF	TRBD1	TRBV9	-	TRBJ2-1
TGTGCCAGCAGCTTAGATCGGGGAGGAGTGAGAACTAATGAAAAACTGTTTTTT	CASSLDRGGVRTNEKLFF	-	TRBV11-3	few	TRBJ1-4
TGCAGTGCTAGTGATGGGGGGAACACAGATACGCAGTATTTT	CSASDGGNTDTQYF	-	TRBV20-1	-	TRBJ2-3
TGTGCCAGCAGCCAAGCGACAGGGGGGCGGGAGACCCAGTACTTC	CASSQATGGRETQYF	TRBD1	TRBV4-2	-	TRBJ2-5
TGTGCCAGCAGCTTATTAAGCAGCACAGATACGCAGTATTTT	CASSLLSSTDTQYF	-	TRBV7-2	-	TRBJ2-3
TGTGCCAGCAGCTTAGCGGTACAGGCTTCACCCCTCCACTTT	CASSLAVQASPLHF	-	TRBV7-9	-	TRBJ1-6
TGTGCCAGCAGCTTAGGCGGGGGTGGCGGCTACACCTTC	CASSLGGGGGYTF	-	TRBV7-2	-	TRBJ1-2
TGTGCCAGCAGCCTCTCGACAGGGGGCAACTATGGCTACACCTTC	CASSLSTGGNYGYTF	TRBD1	TRBV11-3	-	TRBJ1-2
TGTGCCAGCAGCTTAGCGTCTCAGGGTGAAGCTTTCTTT	CASSLASQGEAFF	-	TRBV7-9	-	TRBJ1-1